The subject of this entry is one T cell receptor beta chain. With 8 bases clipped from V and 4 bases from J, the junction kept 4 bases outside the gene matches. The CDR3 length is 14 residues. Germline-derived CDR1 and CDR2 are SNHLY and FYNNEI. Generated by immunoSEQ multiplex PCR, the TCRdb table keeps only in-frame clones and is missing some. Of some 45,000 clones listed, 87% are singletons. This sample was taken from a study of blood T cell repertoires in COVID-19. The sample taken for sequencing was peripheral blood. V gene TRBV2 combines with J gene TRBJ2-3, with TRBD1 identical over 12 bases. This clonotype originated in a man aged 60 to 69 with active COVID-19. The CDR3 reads CASRDRGRPDTQYF. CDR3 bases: TGTGCCAGCCGGGACAGGGGGCGGCCAGATACGCAGTATTTT.